One T cell receptor beta chain is described in this entry. The data were taken from a study of blood T cell repertoires in COVID-19. About the research overall: Sources were T cells, B-cell-depleted T cells, or PBMCs; the material itself was cDNA or gDNA.

Method: immunoSEQ multiplex PCR; TCRdb's copy keeps in-frame clones and lacks some. The sample lists 90,000 to 150,000 clones; over 75% were seen once. The V gene end was trimmed by 6 bases and the J gene end by 8 bases; junction bases not matched to a gene: 13. CDR1 is MDHEN, CDR2 SYDVKM, per germline. This CDR3 has 15 residues. Sequencing was done on a sample of peripheral blood. The origin of this receptor is a man older than 75 with acute or convalescent COVID-19. V and J are TRBV28 and TRBJ1-2; 9 nucleotides line up with TRBD1. This chain's CDR3 is CASRPGQGTGGGYTF. Here the CDR3 DNA reads TGTGCCAGCAGGCCTGGACAGGGGACGGGCGGGGGCTACACCTTC.